Following are 26 T cell receptor gamma chains from one sample sequenced in a study of Vδ1+ human thymocytes (dated by TCRdb to the late 2010s). TCRdb lists the instrument as Illumina MiSeq. RNA was isolated using the RNeasy mini kit, and reverse transcription was performed with Superscript III. To generate the CDR3 amplicons, a multiplex PCR was run using pooled V-gene forward primers together with a constant-region reverse primer that carried Illumina adaptor overhangs. TCRdb called clones from the public reads with CATT, and repeated DNA sequences were later combined into one row. Across this sample there are about 22,000 gamma-chain clones, with roughly 15% seen only once. The ten largest clones capture under 2.5% of the sample. The antigens these receptors bind are not known. Results and caveats for the whole study, not just this receptor: The thymic TRG and TRD repertoires appeared highly polyclonal, with Gaussian CDR3 length distributions, in contrast to the oligoclonal repertoires of peripheral blood.

The sample was Vdelta1+ gamma-delta thymocytes from the thymus. Sample cell subset or site, as interpreted from the label and publication: FACS-sorted CD3+ TCRalphabeta- TCRVdelta1+ TCRVdelta2- thymocytes. Receptors were obtained from a child in the first two years of life who had congenital heart surgery.

Notes on this clone: Additional DNA sequences in this sample encode the identical CDR3. J is TRGJP2 and V is TRGV8. Germline V gene data show CDR1 as VENAVY and CDR2 as YDSYNSRV. The CDR3 runs to 12 residues. With 4 bases clipped from V and 5 bases from J, the junction kept 1 base outside the gene matches. The CDR3, as DNA: TGTGCCACCTGGGAGAGTGATTGGATCAAGACGTTT. This gives the protein CATWESDWIKTF.

The genes are TRGV4 and TRGJP2. The CDR3 sequence is 16 residues long. Unmatched junction bases numbered 10, after V lost 6 bases and J lost 0 bases. From germline, CDR1 is EGSTGY and CDR2 YDSYTSSV. The CDR3 region has the DNA TGTGCCACCTGGAAAGGGTCGTATAGTAGTGATTGGATCAAGACGTTT. Translating gives CATWKGSYSSDWIKTF.

This chain uses TRGV3 with TRGJP2. Per the germline V gene, CDR1 is VTNTFY and CDR2 is YDVSTARD (reference sequence). This CDR3 is built from 15 residues. With 0 bases clipped from V and 5 bases from J, the junction kept 6 bases outside the gene matches. CDR3 residues: CATWDRRKSDWIKTF. DNA of the CDR3: TGTGCCACCTGGGACAGGCGGAAGAGTGATTGGATCAAGACGTTT.

In the case of this clone: At one end the junction does not follow the germline gene, possibly because of a read error. Other nucleotide sequences in the sample specify the same CDR3. The gene calls are TRGV9 and TRGJ1 or TRGJ2. Germline assignment: CDR1 GITISATS and CDR2 ISYDGTV (reference sequence). The CDR3 extends over 14 amino acids. The CDR3 loop is CALWEVRNYYKKLF. For the CDR3, the DNA is TGCGCCTTGTGGGAGGTGCGAAATTATTATAAGAAACTCTTT.

This clone was detected only a few times. V and J are TRGV9 and TRGJP. The CDR3 is 17 residues long. The junction had 5 bases not matched to a gene; V was cut back by 2 bases and J by 4 bases. Germline V gene lookup returns CDR1 GITISATS and CDR2 ISYDGTV (reference sequence). The CDR3 here is CALWEGSQELGKKIKVF. The CDR3 DNA sequence: TGTGCCTTGTGGGAGGGATCCCAAGAGTTGGGCAAAAAAATCAAGGTATTT.

The chain recombines TRGV4 with TRGJP2. V shed 6 bases and J 3 bases; nucleotides not matched to a gene: 7. This CDR3 contains 14 residues. Per germline, CDR1 EGSTGY and CDR2 YDSYTSSV. CDR3 sequence (DNA): TGTGCCACCTGGAATGACCGTAGTGATTGGATCAAGACGTTT. It encodes CATWNDRSDWIKTF.

This clone was seen a handful of times. The chain joins TRGV2 to TRGJ1 or TRGJ2. There are 13 residues in the CDR3. Per germline, CDR1 EGSNGY and CDR2 YDSYNSKV. V shed 2 bases and J 12 bases; nucleotides not matched to a gene: 13. This chain's CDR3 is CATWDDGKGGKLF. Here the CDR3 DNA reads TGTGCCACCTGGGACGACGGAAAGGGCGGGAAACTCTTT.

The chain uses TRGV4 and TRGJP2. The V gene end was trimmed by 6 bases and the J gene end by 3 bases; junction bases not matched to a gene: 7. The CDR3 runs to 14 residues. Germline CDR1 and CDR2: EGSTGY and YDSYTSSV. Here the CDR3 reads CATWNLGSDWIKTF. In DNA form, the CDR3 reads TGTGCCACCTGGAATCTCGGTAGTGATTGGATCAAGACGTTT.

A few counts support this clone. V gene TRGV4 combines with J gene TRGJ1 or TRGJ2. Germline trimming cut 2 bases from V and 5 bases from J; bases unmatched to any gene: 6. The CDR3 contains 13 residues. Germline loops: CDR1 EGSTGY, CDR2 YDSYTSSV. CDR3: CATWDERDYKKLF. The CDR3 bases are TGTGCCACCTGGGATGAGCGGGATTATAAGAAACTCTTT.

In the case of this clone: An end of the junction differs from the germline gene, which may be a read error. Other DNA sequences in this specimen translate into the identical CDR3. This rearrangement joins TRGV9 to TRGJP2. Germline loops: CDR1 GITISATS, CDR2 ISYDGTV (reference sequence). The CDR3 loop spans 15 amino acids. Written as DNA, the CDR3 is TGTGCCCTGTGGGAGGTGTTCGCTCGGGATTGGATCAAGACGTTT. It specifies CALWEVFARDWIKTF.

The chain employs TRGV2 and TRGJ1 or TRGJ2. The germline V gene encodes CDR1 EGSNGY and CDR2 YDSYNSKV. There are 15 residues in the CDR3. V lost 0 bases, J lost 6 bases, and 11 bases stayed unmatched. The CDR3 coding sequence is TGTGCCACCTGGGACGGGCGGTACCGGGTTTATAAGAAACTCTTT. This sequence encodes CATWDGRYRVYKKLF.

V gene TRGV9 combines with J gene TRGJ1 or TRGJ2. The V segment lost 0 bases and the J segment 12 bases; nucleotides outside the gene matches: 14. The CDR3 covers 14 residues. Germline V gene data show CDR1 as GITISATS and CDR2 as ISYDGTV (reference sequence). The CDR3 region is CALWEVQGFLRKLF. DNA of the CDR3: TGTGCCTTGTGGGAGGTGCAGGGGTTTTTAAGGAAACTCTTT.

This clone was counted a single time. The chain employs TRGV4 and TRGJP1. Germline V lookup: CDR1 EGSTGY, CDR2 YDSYTSSV. V was clipped by 2 bases and J by 3 bases; unmatched bases: 6. This CDR3 comprises 15 residues. The chain's CDR3 is CATWDVFATGWFKIF. CDR3 in DNA: TGTGCCACCTGGGATGTGTTTGCCACTGGTTGGTTCAAGATATTT.

This clone is judged medium-sized. The chain employs TRGV3 and TRGJ1 or TRGJ2. The germline CDR1 and CDR2 sequences are VTNTFY and YDVSTARD (reference sequence). V lost 0 bases, J lost 10 bases, and 0 bases stayed unmatched. The CDR3 spans 10 residues. As DNA, the CDR3 is TGTGCCACCTGGGACAGGAAGAAACTCTTT. It encodes CATWDRKKLF.

This clone occurred a few times. The J gene is TRGJ1 or TRGJ2, the V gene TRGV4. From germline, CDR1 is EGSTGY and CDR2 YDSYTSSV. The CDR3 spans 14 residues. The V and J ends lost 6 bases and 3 bases, in that order; junction bases with no gene match: 11. CDR3 nucleotide sequence: TGTGCCACCTGGAATGCCAAGATTTATTATAAGAAACTCTTT. Residues: CATWNAKIYYKKLF.

The rearrangement links TRGV2 to TRGJ1 or TRGJ2. Germline loops: CDR1 EGSNGY, CDR2 YDSYNSKV. CDR3 size: 13 residues. Germline trimming cut 5 bases from V and 1 base from J; bases unmatched to any gene: 5. This chain's CDR3 is CATWGDNYYKKLF. As DNA, the CDR3 is TGTGCCACCTGGGGCGACAATTATTATAAGAAACTCTTT.

This rearrangement joins TRGV5 to TRGJ1 or TRGJ2. V dropped 0 bases and J dropped 6; count of bases not matched to a gene: 20. This CDR3 region has 18 residues. CDR1 is VINAFY, CDR2 YDVSNSKD, per germline. DNA for the CDR3: TGTGCCACCTGGGACAGGCATTTCTGGCGGCCCCCGGGTTATAAGAAACTCTTT. Translated, it gives CATWDRHFWRPPGYKKLF.

This clone was seen a few times. This chain links TRGV4 with TRGJ1 or TRGJ2. The CDR3 consists of 14 residues. CDR1 is EGSTGY and CDR2 is YDSYTSSV in the germline V gene. Unmatched junction bases numbered 12, after V lost 6 bases and J lost 4 bases. CDR3 bases: TGTGCCACCTGGAATGCGGGAAACTATTATAAGAAACTCTTT. Translated, it gives CATWNAGNYYKKLF.

As to this clone: The junction departs from germline at one end; a sequencing error may be responsible. The rearrangement joins TRGV4 to TRGJP2. Germline CDR1 and CDR2: EGSTGY and YDSYTSSV. This CDR3 has 18 residues. CDR3 in amino acids: CATWNGPLGACSDWIKTF. The CDR3 DNA sequence: TGTGCCACCTGGAATGGTCCTCTAGGAGCTTGTAGTGATTGGATCAAGACGTTT.

The genes are TRGV3 and TRGJ1 or TRGJ2. This CDR3 is built from 13 residues. Germline V gives CDR1 VTNTFY, CDR2 YDVSTARD (reference sequence). The junction had 11 bases not matched to a gene; V was cut back by 5 bases and J by 7 bases. The CDR3 reads CATWGDLLYKKLF. The CDR3 region has the DNA TGTGCCACCTGGGGAGACCTTTTATATAAGAAACTCTTT.

This clone counts as medium-sized. This same CDR3 is encoded by further DNA sequences in the sample. This sequence joins TRGV8 and TRGJ1 or TRGJ2. Germline loops: CDR1 VENAVY, CDR2 YDSYNSRV. The J segment lost 7 bases and the V segment lost 0 bases, leaving 0 bases of the junction unmatched. The CDR3 extends over 11 amino acids. This chain's CDR3 is CATWDRYKKLF. The CDR3 DNA reads TGTGCCACCTGGGATAGGTATAAGAAACTCTTT.

In regard to this clone: The same CDR3 arises from other DNA sequences in this sample as well. The chain carries TRGV3 and TRGJ1 or TRGJ2. The CDR3 sequence is 14 residues long. CDR1 and CDR2 (germline): VTNTFY, YDVSTARD (reference sequence). V lost 4 bases, J lost 0 bases, and 6 bases stayed unmatched. CDR3 in amino acids: CATWDRGNYYKKLF. In DNA form, the CDR3 reads TGTGCCACCTGGGATCGGGGGAATTATTATAAGAAACTCTTT.

About this clone itself: At one of its ends the junction is not consistent with the germline gene, which may arise from a read error. The same CDR3 can be traced to other DNA sequences in this sample. The chain uses TRGV9 and TRGJ1 or TRGJ2. The CDR3 contains 13 residues. Per germline, CDR1 GITISATS and CDR2 ISYDGTV (reference sequence). The DNA of the CDR3 is TGTGCCTTGTGGGAGGTGACTTATTATAAGAAACTCTTC. It translates to CALWEVTYYKKLF.

The chain carries TRGV5 and TRGJ1 or TRGJ2. The germline V gene has CDR1 VINAFY and CDR2 YDVSNSKD. This CDR3 is 15 amino acids long. With V trimmed by 4 bases and J by 4 bases, 13 bases remained unmatched. CDR3 protein: CATWDYHPMYYKKLF. The CDR3 coding sequence is TGTGCCACCTGGGATTATCATCCGATGTATTATAAGAAACTCTTT.

In its sample, this clone was seen a few times. The V gene is TRGV2, the J gene TRGJ1 or TRGJ2. This CDR3 spans 11 amino acids. Germline V CDR1 and CDR2: EGSNGY, YDSYNSKV. V gave up 0 bases and J gave up 12 bases; unmatched junction bases: 5. In DNA, the CDR3 is TGTGCCACCTGGGACGGGCGTACGAAACTCTTT. It is translated as CATWDGRTKLF.

This clone was observed a few times. A much more abundant neighbour one base away suggests this may be a read error. The rearrangement joins TRGV9 to TRGJ1 or TRGJ2. In germline, CDR1 is GITISATS, CDR2 ISYDGTV (reference sequence). The CDR3 runs 13 residues. CDR3 bases: TGTGCCTTGCGGGAGGTGCCTTATTATAAGAAACTCTTT. Its protein is CALREVPYYKKLF.